This T cell receptor (beta chain) is from a study of blood T cell repertoires in COVID-19 (dated by TCRdb to 2018 to 2021). At the level of the whole study: Collaborator samples came from the United States, Italy and Spain and covered acute and convalescent phases of COVID-19. The prospective study material was composed of cDNA or gDNA derived from T cells, B-cell-depleted T cells, or PBMCs. Subjects who had been exposed to COVID-19, were actively infected with it, or had recovered from it provided the deeply sampled blood TCRbeta repertoires that made up the dataset. The repertoires were released in a freely available public database intended as a resource for research on the immune response to SARS-CoV-2. Samples were obtained from the ongoing ImmuneRACE study (first 160 participants) and from 1,254 subjects provided by 6 global collaborators. Nearly every sample came with metadata listing a de-identified subject ID, COVID-19 status, age in years and sex. Where available, HLA class I and class II types were taken from metadata supplied by the sample provider and were not determined by assay-based typing. On the study overall, not on this receptor specifically: How much clinical and demographic metadata was included differed by source and by participant, and the metadata was provided uncurated.

V ends up 3 bases short and J 8 bases short, with an unmatched junction base count of 4. Sequences DFQATT (CDR1) and SNEGSKA (CDR2) are obtained from the germline V gene (reference sequence). Reading from cysteine to phenylalanine, the CDR3 counts 14 amino acids. Kept here is only the CDR3 DNA, which spans 42 bases and is read in frame from base 1. The immunoSEQ Assay, a bias-controlled multiplex PCR, was used to amplify TCRbeta CDR3 regions from genomic DNA. For the original study's pipeline: Nucleated cell counts per sample were estimated from amplification of reference gene primers within the assay. To quantify the absolute abundance of each unique TCRbeta CDR3 rearrangement, sequence reads were collapsed and filtered. For each sample, productive Simpson clonality was calculated as the square root of Simpson's diversity index over productive rearrangements. Entries here come from immuneACCESS through TCRdb and include only in-frame sequences with V and J called. Some clones fail to appear in such tables; in the studies checked, an unresolved V gene covers under half of the shortfall, and the cause of the remainder is unknown. From that table come the V and J calls and clone size; the DNA was used to work out D and trimming. The sample has 100,000 to 130,000 clones on record, approximately 88% of them singletons. The leading ten clones occupy about 4% of the sample.

Collaborating institutions collected whole blood in K2EDTA tubes following their own protocols. For TCRbeta analysis, collaborators shipped samples as frozen whole blood, isolated PBMCs, or DNA extracted from either of those sample types. Points on this clone: It has no known antigen specificity. Base qualities are not provided; no much larger clone lies one nucleotide away.

The sequenced sample was peripheral blood. The rearranged chain carries TRBV20-1 and TRBJ2-1, with 13 bases aligning to TRBD2. The receptor was derived from a human donor in a cohort sampled during active COVID-19. The DNA reads TGCAGTGCTAGTGGACTAGCGGGAGTATATGAGCAGTTCTTC. It translates to CSASGLAGVYEQFF.